Listed below are T cell receptor beta chains from one sample, sequenced in a study of blood T cells in healthy people across ages. Each CDR3 protein gets one entry after TCRdb re-called the 5' RACE reads with MiXCR. In the table there are about 1,500,000 distinct CDR3 sequences, about 43% of which are singletons. Sequencing was carried out using blood. The receptors shown here come from a young woman in good health. The CDR3 runs from the conserved cysteine through the conserved F or W. The order of the fields is D gene, clone size, V gene, J gene, CDR3 DNA, CDR3 protein. The D gene is left open where the match is weak. Not every row has a clone size; where given, it reads once, few, many or a size class.

TRBD2	-	TRBV12-3/TRBV12-4	TRBJ2-3	TGTGCCAGCAGTTTAGTAGCGGGGCCCTCCACAGATACGCAGTATTTT	CASSLVAGPSTDTQYF
-	-	TRBV5-6	TRBJ1-1	TGTGCCAGCAGCGCGACAGGAGGGAGCACTGAAGCTTTCTTT	CASSATGGSTEAFF
-	few	TRBV7-9	TRBJ2-3	TGTGCCAGCAGCCCCGGCGGACATGCCGTGGATACGCAGTATTTT	CASSPGGHAVDTQYF
TRBD2	-	TRBV7-2	TRBJ2-7	TGTGCCAGCAGCTTAGTAGGACTAGCGGGAGGGACCTACAATGAGCAGTACTTC	CASSLVGLAGGTYNEQYF
-	-	TRBV6-5	TRBJ1-1	TGTGCCAGCAGTTACGAAATAACTACAGGCCGGAACACTGAAGCTTTCTTT	CASSYEITTGRNTEAFF
-	-	TRBV4-1	TRBJ2-1	TGCGCCAGCACCCAGTACCGGGACATCTCCTACAATGAGCAGTTCTTC	CASTQYRDISYNEQFF
-	-	TRBV21-1	TRBJ1-5	TGTGCCAGCAACCCAAGACAGGGGCCCTCATATCAGCCCCAGCATTTT	CASNPRQGPSYQPQHF
TRBD1	few	TRBV6-5	TRBJ1-1	TGTGCCAGCAGCCGTGGACAGGGGAGGACTGAAGCTTTCTTT	CASSRGQGRTEAFF
-	few	TRBV14	TRBJ1-2	TGTGCCAGCAGCCAGACAGTCTATGGCTACACCTTC	CASSQTVYGYTF
TRBD1	few	TRBV6-5	TRBJ1-2	TGTGCCAGCAGAAGGACAGGGGGTGGCTACACCTTC	CASRRTGGGYTF
-	once	TRBV11-2	TRBJ2-5	TGTGCCAGCAGCCCAAGAATGCCGGATCCGACTGGGATTCAAGAGACCCAGTACTTC	CASSPRMPDPTGIQETQYF
TRBD2	-	TRBV5-1	TRBJ2-3	TGCGCCAGCAGCACTAAACTAGCGGGCCTCACAGATACGCAGTATTTT	CASSTKLAGLTDTQYF
TRBD1	-	TRBV15	TRBJ1-4	TGTGCCACCAGCAGAGAAGGACAGGACAATGAAAAACTGTTTTTT	CATSREGQDNEKLFF
TRBD1	-	TRBV4-2	TRBJ2-1	TGTGCCAGCAGCCAACAAAAGACAGGGGGCTTGGACAATGAGCAGTTCTTC	CASSQQKTGGLDNEQFF
-	-	TRBV29-1	TRBJ2-7	TGCAGCGTTGCTCCCTTGGACTATCTTAGCGAGCAGTACTTC	CSVAPLDYLSEQYF
-	few	TRBV4-1	TRBJ2-5	TGCGCCAGCAGCCAATTAGGGTCACAAGAGACCCAGTACTTC	CASSQLGSQETQYF
TRBD2	few	TRBV7-2	TRBJ2-3	TGTGCCAGCAGCTTACTCTCCAGCGGGGCACCAACAGATACGCAGTATTTT	CASSLLSSGAPTDTQYF
TRBD1	few	TRBV4-1	TRBJ2-7	TGCGCCAGCAGCCAAGGTAGGGCAGGGACAGTCTACGAGCAGTACTTC	CASSQGRAGTVYEQYF
TRBD2	-	TRBV5-6	TRBJ2-7	TGTGCCAGCAGCTTAGGGCAGCGGGGGTTCTCCTACGAGCAGTACTTC	CASSLGQRGFSYEQYF
-	few	TRBV20-1	TRBJ2-7	TGCAGTGCTAGGCGGGACTCGTCCTACGAGCAGTACTTC	CSARRDSSYEQYF
-	-	TRBV11-2	TRBJ2-4	TGTGCCAGCAGCTTAGATCGCGGGGGCGCAGCCTACGGGCAGTACTTC	CASSLDRGGAAYGQYF
TRBD2	-	TRBV2	TRBJ2-1	TGTGCCAGCAGTGAAGCTAGCGGGAGTCAGTACAATGAGCAGTTCTTC	CASSEASGSQYNEQFF
TRBD2	-	TRBV6-2/TRBV6-3	TRBJ2-3	TGTGCCAGCAGTTACAGCATTGGGACTAGCGGACCCACAGATACGCAGTATTTT	CASSYSIGTSGPTDTQYF
TRBD2	-	TRBV6-2/TRBV6-3	TRBJ2-4	TGTGCCAGCATTGTAGCGGGGGGGCCTCGAGGATCCCTAGCCAAAAACATTCAGTACTTC	CASIVAGGPRGSLAKNIQYF
TRBD1	few	TRBV20-1	TRBJ1-2	TGCAGTGCACGGTGGCAGGGGGGTGGCTACACCTTC	CSARWQGGGYTF
TRBD1	-	TRBV15	TRBJ2-3	TGTGCCACTGCAACAGGGGGTAGGGGCACAGATACGCAGTATTTT	CATATGGRGTDTQYF
-	-	TRBV3-1	TRBJ2-3	TGTGCCAGCAGCCTAAATAGTGGGGGGGCCTTTAGCACAGATACGCAGTATTTT	CASSLNSGGAFSTDTQYF
-	few	TRBV3-1	TRBJ1-2	TGTGCCAGCAGCCAAGAAGGCGGGTTAACTAACTATGGCTACACCTTC	CASSQEGGLTNYGYTF
-	-	TRBV25-1	TRBJ1-1	TGTGCCAGCAGTGAATCAGGGGCGATGGGCACTGAAGCTTTCTTT	CASSESGAMGTEAFF
-	-	TRBV29-1	TRBJ1-1	TGCAGCGTCCCAAGTGACAGCACGTTGAACACTGAAGCTTTCTTT	CSVPSDSTLNTEAFF
-	-	TRBV20-1	TRBJ2-2	TGCAGTGCTAGAGACCGGAGTCCCACAGGGAAGGGGACCGGGGAGCTGTTTTTT	CSARDRSPTGKGTGELFF
-	-	TRBV24-1	TRBJ1-5	TGTGCCACCAGTGATGGGTTGGGGCAGCTCAATCAGCCCCAGCATTTT	CATSDGLGQLNQPQHF
TRBD2	-	TRBV4-1	TRBJ2-1	TGCGCCAGCAGCCTATCAAGCGGGAGCTTTAGTGAGCAGTTCTTC	CASSLSSGSFSEQFF
TRBD2	few	TRBV7-2	TRBJ2-7	TGTGCCAGCAGCTTCCGAGCGGGGGGATCCTACAATGAGCAGTACTTC	CASSFRAGGSYNEQYF
-	once	TRBV7-2	TRBJ1-1	TGTGCCAGCAGGATAGGGAATTTGAACACTGAAGCTTTCTTT	CASRIGNLNTEAFF
-	-	TRBV15	TRBJ2-3	TGTGCCACCAGCACGCGCCGGGGCCGCACAGATACGCAGTATTTT	CATSTRRGRTDTQYF
-	-	TRBV20-1	TRBJ1-2	TGCAGTGCTAGGTCATCAGGGGCGTCAGCTAACTATGGCTACACCTTC	CSARSSGASANYGYTF
TRBD1	-	TRBV20-1	TRBJ2-3	TGCAGTGCGAGGGGGCGCTTGCTGCTTGGTACGCAGTATTTT	CSARGRLLLGTQYF
-	many	TRBV28	TRBJ2-2	TGTGCCAGCAGTCTCCTGTCGGGGGAGCTGTTTTTT	CASSLLSGELFF
-	-	TRBV5-1	TRBJ2-1	TGCGGCAGCACCCTGAGGGCCGGGAACAATGAGCAGTTCTTC	CGSTLRAGNNEQFF
-	-	TRBV4-1	TRBJ2-3	TGCGCCAGCGGCCAGGGTGTGCAGGCGCAGTATTTT	CASGQGVQAQYF
-	-	TRBV2	TRBJ2-3	TGTGCCAGCAGTGCCCAAGACACAGATACGCAGTATTTT	CASSAQDTDTQYF
-	-	TRBV12-3/TRBV12-4	TRBJ2-7	TGTGCCAGCACTTGGAAGGGGGTGGCTAACTACAATGAGCAGTACTTC	CASTWKGVANYNEQYF
TRBD1	-	TRBV20-1	TRBJ1-5	TGCAGTGTCCGGGACAGTTATAGCAATCAGCCCCAGCATTTT	CSVRDSYSNQPQHF